The clone carrying this T cell receptor beta chain has just a few counts. The sample originates from a study of CD8 T cells in ankylosing spondylitis. There are 16 residues in the CDR3. Germline V lookup: CDR1 DFQATT, CDR2 SNEGSKA (reference sequence). The junction had 7 bases not matched to a gene; V was cut back by 6 bases and J by 0 bases. TCRdb re-called the 5' RACE reads with MiXCR, one entry per CDR3 protein. The table records approximately 100,000 distinct CDR3 sequences, 8% to 10% of them present only once. The J gene is TRBJ2-2, the V gene TRBV20-1, with 10 positions matching TRBD2. The clonotype originates from a male donor with ankylosing spondylitis or in good health (not recorded which). Sequences were obtained from blood, either unsorted or a sorted T cell fraction (not recorded which). The CDR3: CSAKRGGLANTGELFF. The CDR3 bases are TGCAGTGCGAAGCGGGGGGGCCTGGCGAACACCGGGGAGCTGTTTTTT.